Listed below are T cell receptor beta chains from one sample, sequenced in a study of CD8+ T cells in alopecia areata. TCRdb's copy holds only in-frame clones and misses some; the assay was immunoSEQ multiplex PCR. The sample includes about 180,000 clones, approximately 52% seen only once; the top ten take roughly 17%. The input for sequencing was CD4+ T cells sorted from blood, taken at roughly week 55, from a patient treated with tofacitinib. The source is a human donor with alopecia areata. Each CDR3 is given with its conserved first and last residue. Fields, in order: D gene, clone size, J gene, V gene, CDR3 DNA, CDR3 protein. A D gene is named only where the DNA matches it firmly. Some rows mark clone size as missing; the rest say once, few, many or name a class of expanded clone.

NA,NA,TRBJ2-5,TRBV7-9,TGTGCCAGCAGCTTAAATCAGGGGGAGACCCAGTACTTC,CASSLNQGETQYF
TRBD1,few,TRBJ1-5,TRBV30,TGTGCCTGTCAAGGGGGCTCGAGCCATCAGCCCCAGCATTTT,CACQGGSSHQPQHF
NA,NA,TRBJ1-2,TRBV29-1,TGCAGCGTTGGCTTAGGTCTTTACTATGGCTACACCTTC,CSVGLGLYYGYTF
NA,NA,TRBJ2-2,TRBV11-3,TGTGCCAGCAGCTTAGCAGGGAAACTTGCCGGGGAGCTGTTTTTT,CASSLAGKLAGELFF
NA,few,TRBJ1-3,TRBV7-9,TGTGCCAGCAGCTTAAAGGGCTCTGGAAACACCATATATTTT,CASSLKGSGNTIYF
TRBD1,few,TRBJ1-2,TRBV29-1,TGCAGCGGAAGAACAGGGGGTTCGTATGGCTACACCTTC,CSGRTGGSYGYTF
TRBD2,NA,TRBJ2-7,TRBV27,TGTGCCAGCAGCCCGAGTCTGCTAGCGGGGCCCATGGTCCGGGACTTC,CASSPSLLAGPMVRDF
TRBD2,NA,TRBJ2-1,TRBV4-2,TGTGCCAGCAGCCAAACCGCTAGCGGGGCAAATGAGCAGTTCTTC,CASSQTASGANEQFF
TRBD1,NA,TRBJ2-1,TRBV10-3,TGTGCCATCAGTGGCGGACAGGGCAATGAGCAGTTCTTC,CAISGGQGNEQFF
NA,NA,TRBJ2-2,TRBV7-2,TGTGCCAGCAGCTACCGACGGGTCCACACCGGGGAGCTGTTTTTT,CASSYRRVHTGELFF
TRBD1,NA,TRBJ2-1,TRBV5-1,TGCGCCAGCAGCCCAAACATAGGGACAGCAAACAATGAGCAGTTCTTC,CASSPNIGTANNEQFF
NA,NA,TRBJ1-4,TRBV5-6,TGTGCCAGCAGCTCGTGGGCCGAGGAAAAACTGTTTTTT,CASSSWAEEKLFF
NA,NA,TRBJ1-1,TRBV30,TGTGCCTGGAGTGTAGGTCAGCCTGAAGCTTTCTTT,CAWSVGQPEAFF
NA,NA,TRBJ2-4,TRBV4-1,TGCGCCAGCAGCCAAGAGACTGCCAGGGAAAACATTCAGTACTTC,CASSQETARENIQYF
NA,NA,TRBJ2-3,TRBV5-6,TGTGCCAGCAGCTTGGAAATACTCGGGGGCACGGATACGCAGTATTTT,CASSLEILGGTDTQYF
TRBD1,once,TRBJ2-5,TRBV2,TGTGCCAGCACAGGGGGCGAAGAGACCCAGTACTTC,CASTGGEETQYF
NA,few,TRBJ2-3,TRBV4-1,TGCGCCAGCAGCCACGGGGGGACAGTCTCGCAGTATTTT,CASSHGGTVSQYF
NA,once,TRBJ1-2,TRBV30,TGTGCCTGGAGCCTTCAGGGCTCGGGCTATGGCTACACCTTC,CAWSLQGSGYGYTF
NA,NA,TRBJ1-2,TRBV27,TGTGCCAGCAGGACTAACTATGGCTACACCTTC,CASRTNYGYTF
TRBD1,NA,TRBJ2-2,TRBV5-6,TGTGCCAGCAGCTTATTCCAGGGGGATACCGGGGAGCTGTTTTTT,CASSLFQGDTGELFF
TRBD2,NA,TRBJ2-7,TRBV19,TGTGCCAGTAGTGCCGGACCAGGGAGGGCCTACGAGCAGTACTTC,CASSAGPGRAYEQYF
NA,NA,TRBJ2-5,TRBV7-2,TGTGCCAGCAGCTTATCTGGGGTGTTGGAGACCCAGTACTTC,CASSLSGVLETQYF
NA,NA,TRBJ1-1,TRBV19,TGTGCCAGTAGTAATATGGCGGGGAACACTGAAGCTTTCTTT,CASSNMAGNTEAFF
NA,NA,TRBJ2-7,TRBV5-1,TGCGCCAGCAGCTTAGCGGGACAAACCTACGAGCAGTACTTC,CASSLAGQTYEQYF
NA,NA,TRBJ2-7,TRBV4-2,TGTGCCAGCAGCCAAGAAGGGTCACGGTCGAACGAGCAGTACTTC,CASSQEGSRSNEQYF
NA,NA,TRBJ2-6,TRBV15,TGTGCCACCCTGGAAATTGGGATTTCCCTCTCTGGGGCCAACGTCCTGACTTTC,CATLEIGISLSGANVLTF